This passage covers 26 T cell receptor beta chains from one sample sequenced in a study of T-cell memory formation after mild COVID-19. TCRdb re-derived calls from the 5' RACE reads in MiXCR, one entry per CDR3 protein. The sample lists about 340,000 distinct CDR3 sequences; roughly 21% were seen once. The sequencing sample was made of PBMCs or a T cell subset sorted from them (not recorded which). The receptor set was obtained from an adult woman who had mild COVID-19 (a few samples of this study predate the infection). Cell type and time point are not known.

This clonotype was seen a few times. The chain is built from TRBV5-1 and TRBJ2-3, with D perhaps matching TRBD1 (6 bases). Germline values: CDR1 SGHRS, CDR2 YFSETQ. V lost 3 bases to trimming and J lost 2 bases, with 16 bases between them. The CDR3 has 16 residues. The CDR3 sequence: CASSSGQIGYTDTQYF. As DNA, the CDR3 is TGCGCCAGCAGCTCCGGACAGATAGGATACACAGATACGCAGTATTTT. Full variable domain (remainder filled in from reference TRBV5-1 and TRBJ2-3): KAGVTQTPRYLIKTRGQQVTLSCSPISGHRSVSWYQQTPGQGLQFLFEYFSETQRNKGNFPGRFSGRQFSNSRSEMNVSTLELGDSALYLCASSSGQIGYTDTQYFGPGTRLTVL.

This clonotype was counted between two and nine times. This chain joins TRBV7-2 and TRBJ2-7; D is ambiguous. Deletions cut 3 bases from V and 5 bases from J, with 11 bases between. The CDR3 sequence is 13 residues long. CDR1 and CDR2 (germline): SGHTA, FQGNSA. DNA for the CDR3: TGTGCCAGCAGCTTGGTTCCCGCGGACGAGCAGTACTTC. It is translated as CASSLVPADEQYF.

A remark on this clonotype: Germline and junction disagree at one end, which may indicate a read error. The CDR3: CARSQDTRVAEQYF. The CDR3 DNA reads as TGCGCCCGCAGCCAGGATACTAGAGTCGCCGAGCAGTACTTC. The J gene is TRBJ2-7, the V gene TRBV4-3, with D possibly TRBD2 on 5 matching bases. Germline V gene sequence: CDR1 LGHNA, CDR2 YSLEER. This CDR3 contains 14 residues.

The gene calls are TRBV12-3 or TRBV12-4 and TRBJ2-5; 9 bases agree with TRBD2. The CDR3 sequence is 16 residues long. The ends lost 0 bases at V and 5 bases at J; junction bases unmatched: 7. CDR3 amino acids: CASSLASGGMGETQYF. In DNA form, the CDR3 reads TGTGCCAGCAGTTTAGCTAGCGGGGGAATGGGTGAGACCCAGTACTTC.

This clonotype has more than one count but fewer than ten. The V call is TRBV7-2, the J call TRBJ2-2; no clear D. Deletions cut 5 bases from V and 8 bases from J, with 18 bases between. Germline CDR1 is SGHTA and CDR2 is FQGNSA. This CDR3 region has 15 residues. CDR3 amino acids: CASSPGVGSLGELFF. CDR3 sequence (DNA): TGTGCCAGCAGCCCAGGTGTGGGGTCCTTGGGGGAGCTGTTTTTT.

The chain uses TRBV6-6 and TRBJ1-5, with 7 bases fitting TRBD1. CDR3 length: 13 residues. Germline V CDR1 and CDR2: MNHNY, SVGAGI (reference sequence). J gave up 5 bases and V 7 bases, and 5 bases lay outside the gene matches. CDR3 sequence reads: CASTGGGYQPQHF. In nucleotides, the CDR3 is TGTGCCAGCACAGGGGGGGGGTATCAGCCCCAGCATTTT.

The chain employs TRBV7-3 and TRBJ2-1, with a weak D call TRBD2 (6 bases). This CDR3 region has 16 residues. Germline V gene sequence: CDR1 SGHTA, CDR2 FQGTGA. Trimming left V 5 bases short and J 2 bases short, with 16 bases between. CDR3 sequence reads: CASSPQAGLPYNEQFF. CDR3 coding DNA: TGTGCCAGCAGCCCCCAGGCGGGACTCCCCTACAATGAGCAGTTCTTC.

This clonotype showed up just a few times. V usage is TRBV7-6 and J usage is TRBJ2-1; 11 nucleotides line up with TRBD2. Germline V gene sequence: CDR1 SGHVS, CDR2 FNYEAQ. Trimming removed 3 bases from V and 10 bases from J; junction bases left unmatched: 8. The CDR3 sequence is 15 residues long. The CDR3 is CASSFDLAGGQEQFF. The CDR3 nucleotides read TGTGCCAGCAGCTTCGACCTAGCGGGGGGTCAAGAGCAGTTCTTC.

This clonotype occurred a few times. The CDR3 bases are TGTGCCAGCAGCGTGGGAGGGGCGATCGGAAACACCATATATTTT. This encodes CASSVGGAIGNTIYF. The V gene is TRBV9, the J gene TRBJ1-3, with a possible D match to TRBD1 (5 bases). CDR3 length equals 15 residues. V was cut by 2 bases and J by 4 bases, with 13 bases left in between. The germline gives CDR1 SGDLS, CDR2 YYNGEE.

The chain combines TRBV24-1 with TRBJ1-1; D is possibly TRBD1 (6 bases). Trimming removed 5 bases at V and 0 bases at J, with 12 bases between. CDR1 KGHDR and CDR2 SFDVKD come from the germline V gene. The CDR3 length is 15 residues. CDR3 coding DNA: TGTGCCACCAGTGGTTCGTCAGGGGTGAACACTGAAGCTTTCTTT. Translated: CATSGSSGVNTEAFF.

This clonotype came up a few times. The V call is TRBV6-5, the J call TRBJ1-4; unclear D gene. Deletions cut 5 bases from V and 4 bases from J, with 11 bases between. This CDR3 has 14 amino acids. CDR1 is MNHEY and CDR2 is SVGAGI in the germline V gene. CDR3 bases: TGTGCCAGCAGTGTTGGAGACTATAATGAAAAACTGTTTTTT. As protein: CASSVGDYNEKLFF.

The genes are TRBV12-3 or TRBV12-4 and TRBJ1-2; D uncertain. Trimming left V 2 bases short and J 2 bases short, with 6 bases between. This CDR3 comprises 13 residues. CDR3 sequence reads: CASSLYTNYGYTF. In DNA, the CDR3 is TGTGCCAGCAGTTTATACACAAACTATGGCTACACCTTC.

This rearrangement joins TRBV7-2 to TRBJ2-6; no reliable D call. The V and J ends lost 1 base and 4 bases respectively, with 11 bases between them. The CDR3 runs 16 residues. Germline-derived CDR1 and CDR2 are SGHTA and FQGNSA. Written as DNA, the CDR3 is TGTGCCAGCAGCTTAGGGGCAGCTATAGGGGCCAACGTCCTGACTTTC. Translating it yields CASSLGAAIGANVLTF.

The rearrangement uses TRBV7-3 and TRBJ1-2; D is unclear. Deletions cut 6 bases from V and 0 bases from J, with 8 bases between. CDR1 and CDR2 (germline): SGHTA, FQGTGA. The CDR3 is made up of 13 amino acids. CDR3 bases: TGTGCCAGCAGTCAGGACCCTAACTATGGCTACACCTTC. Encoded protein: CASSQDPNYGYTF.

V gene TRBV3-1 combines with J gene TRBJ1-2; D remains ambiguous. The CDR3 length is 12 residues. V was trimmed by 5 bases and J by 2 bases, leaving 6 bases between them. Germline loops: CDR1 LGHDT, CDR2 YNNKEL (reference sequence). The CDR3 is CASSIRNYGYTF. The CDR3 bases are TGTGCCAGCAGCATAAGGAACTATGGCTACACCTTC.

This clonotype has more than one count but fewer than ten. This sequence joins TRBV24-1 and TRBJ1-5; D is perhaps TRBD1 (6 bases). The germline CDR1 and CDR2 sequences are KGHDR and SFDVKD. The CDR3 length is 13 residues. With 5 bases removed from V and 7 bases from J, the gap between germline ends came to 11 bases. In DNA, the CDR3 is TGTGCCACCAGTGTGGGGGGCGGGCAGCCCCAGCATTTT. This encodes CATSVGGGQPQHF.

In its sample, this clonotype was seen a few times. The chain joins TRBV12-3 or TRBV12-4 to TRBJ2-3; 7 positions agree with TRBD1. Germline trimming cut 8 bases from V and 3 bases from J; bases unmatched to any gene: 14. This CDR3 is 16 amino acids long. As DNA, the CDR3 is TGTGCCAGCGTTGATCTACAGGGGTTGGGTACAGATACGCAGTATTTT. It encodes CASVDLQGLGTDTQYF.

This chain connects TRBV7-3 to TRBJ1-2; a weak D match, TRBD1 (5 bases). Germline loops: CDR1 SGHTA, CDR2 FQGTGA. The CDR3 is 13 residues long. V lost 1 base and J 7 bases, leaving 10 bases between the germline ends. The CDR3 region is CASSLRGNAGYTF. The CDR3 DNA reads as TGTGCCAGCAGCTTAAGGGGCAACGCTGGCTACACCTTC. The whole variable domain, filled in from reference TRBV7-3 and TRBJ1-2, reads GAGVSQTPSNKVTEKGKYVELRCDPISGHTALYWYRQSLGQGPEFLIYFQGTGAADDSGLPNDRFFAVRPEGSVSTLKIQRTERGDSAVYLCASSLRGNAGYTFGSGTRLTVV.

This clonotype was detected only a few times. This chain's CDR3 is CASTSERSSRQTQYF. The CDR3 nucleotides read TGTGCCAGCACTTCAGAAAGATCTAGCCGACAGACCCAGTACTTC. V is TRBV7-9 and J is TRBJ2-5; TRBD2 might be the D (5 bases). Deletions cut 7 bases from V and 6 bases from J, with 21 bases between. Per the germline V gene, CDR1 is SEHNR and CDR2 is FQNEAQ (reference sequence). The CDR3 loop spans 15 amino acids.

This chain uses TRBV28 with TRBJ1-1; maybe TRBD1 (5 bases). The CDR3 totals 14 residues. Germline V lookup: CDR1 MDHEN, CDR2 SYDVKM. V lost 7 bases to trimming and J lost 0 bases, with 12 bases between them. CDR3 sequence: CASTEGHMNTEAFF. The CDR3 nucleotides are TGTGCCAGCACGGAGGGGCACATGAACACTGAAGCTTTCTTT.

This clonotype showed up many times. The rearrangement joins TRBV3-1 to TRBJ2-3, with 7 bases matching TRBD2. Germline assignment: CDR1 LGHDT and CDR2 YNNKEL (reference sequence). Trimming took 2 bases from V and 0 from J; bases not matched to a gene: 2. CDR3 length equals 15 residues. DNA of the CDR3: TGTGCCAGCAGCCAAAATAGCGGGAGCACAGATACGCAGTATTTT. This gives the protein CASSQNSGSTDTQYF.

The chain has TRBV11-3 and TRBJ2-1; 11 nucleotides line up with TRBD1. The V gene end was trimmed by 4 bases and the J gene end by 7 bases; junction bases not matched to a gene: 6. The germline V gene has CDR1 SGHNT and CDR2 YENEEA. The CDR3 runs 15 residues. The CDR3 here is CASSSGTGGKNEQFF. CDR3 bases: TGTGCCAGCAGCTCCGGGACAGGGGGAAAGAATGAGCAGTTCTTC.

This clonotype has ten or more counts. The chain uses TRBV4-2 and TRBJ2-1; no clear D gene. V lost 1 base and J 5 bases, leaving 9 bases between the germline ends. The germline V gene encodes CDR1 LGHNA and CDR2 YNFKEQ. The CDR3 consists of 14 residues. For the CDR3, the DNA is TGTGCCAGCAGCCAAGGTGCGCCAGACAATGAGCAGTTCTTC. It translates to CASSQGAPDNEQFF.

This chain connects TRBV20-1 to TRBJ2-1, with 11 nucleotides matching TRBD2. J gave up 3 bases and V 7 bases, and 11 bases lay outside the gene matches. This CDR3 has 16 amino acids. Germline lookup yields CDR1 DFQATT and CDR2 SNEGSKA (reference sequence). The CDR3 bases are TGCAGTGGGCTAGCGGGAGGATTGCCGGTCTACAATGAGCAGTTCTTC. This codes for CSGLAGGLPVYNEQFF.

This clonotype was detected only a few times. The V call is TRBV5-1, the J call TRBJ1-2; D uncertain. The CDR3 extends over 14 amino acids. From germline, CDR1 is SGHRS and CDR2 YFSETQ. The ends were cut back, 4 bases at V and 0 bases at J, with 10 bases in the middle. CDR3 coding DNA: TGCGCCAGCAGCCCCACCTCGACTAACTATGGCTACACCTTC. This translates into CASSPTSTNYGYTF.

V is TRBV20-1 and J is TRBJ2-1; unclear D gene. CDR1 and CDR2 (germline): DFQATT, SNEGSKA (reference sequence). The CDR3 has 11 amino acids. The ends were cut back, 3 bases at V and 8 bases at J, with 8 bases in the middle. CDR3 amino acids: CSARADYEQFF. The CDR3 coding sequence is TGCAGTGCTAGGGCCGATTATGAGCAGTTCTTC.